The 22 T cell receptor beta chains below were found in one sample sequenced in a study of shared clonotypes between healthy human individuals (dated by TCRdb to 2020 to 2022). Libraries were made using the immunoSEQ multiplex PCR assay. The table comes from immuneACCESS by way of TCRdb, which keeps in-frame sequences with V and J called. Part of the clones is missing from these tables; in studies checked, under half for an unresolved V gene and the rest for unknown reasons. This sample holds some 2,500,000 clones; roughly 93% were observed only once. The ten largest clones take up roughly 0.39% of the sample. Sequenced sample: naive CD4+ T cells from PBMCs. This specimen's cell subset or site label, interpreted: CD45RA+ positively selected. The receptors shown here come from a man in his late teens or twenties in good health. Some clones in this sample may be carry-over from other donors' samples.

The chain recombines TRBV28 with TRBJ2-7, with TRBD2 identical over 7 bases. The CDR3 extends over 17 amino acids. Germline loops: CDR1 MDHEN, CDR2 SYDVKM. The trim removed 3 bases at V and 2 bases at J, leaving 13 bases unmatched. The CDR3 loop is CASSFFGASGSTYEQYF. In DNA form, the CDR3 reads TGTGCCAGCAGTTTTTTTGGAGCTAGCGGCAGCACCTACGAGCAGTACTTC.

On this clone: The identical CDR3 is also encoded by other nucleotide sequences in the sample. The CDR3 protein is CASSLASTGAYEQYF. The CDR3 region has the DNA TGTGCCAGCAGCTTAGCGAGTACAGGGGCCTACGAGCAGTACTTC. This chain uses TRBV7-2 with TRBJ2-7; 7 positions match TRBD1. With V trimmed by 0 bases and J by 2 bases, 4 bases remained unmatched. Germline values: CDR1 SGHTA, CDR2 FQGNSA. This CDR3 comprises 15 residues.

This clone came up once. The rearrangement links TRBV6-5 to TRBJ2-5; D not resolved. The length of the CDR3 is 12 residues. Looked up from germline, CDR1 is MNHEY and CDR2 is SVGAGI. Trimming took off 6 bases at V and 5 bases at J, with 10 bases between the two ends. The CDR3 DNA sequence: TGTGCCAGCAGCCGGGTAGGGGAGACCCAGTACTTC. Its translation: CASSRVGETQYF.

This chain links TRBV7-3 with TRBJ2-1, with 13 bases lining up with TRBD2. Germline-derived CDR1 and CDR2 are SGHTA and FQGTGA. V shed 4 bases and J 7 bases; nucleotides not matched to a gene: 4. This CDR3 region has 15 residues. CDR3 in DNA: TGTGCCAGCAGCTCCCCGACTAGCGGGAGGAATGAGCAGTTCTTC. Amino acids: CASSSPTSGRNEQFF. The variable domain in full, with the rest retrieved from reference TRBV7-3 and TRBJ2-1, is GAGVSQTPSNKVTEKGKYVELRCDPISGHTALYWYRQSLGQGPEFLIYFQGTGAADDSGLPNDRFFAVRPEGSVSTLKIQRTERGDSAVYLCASSSPTSGRNEQFFGPGTRLTVL.

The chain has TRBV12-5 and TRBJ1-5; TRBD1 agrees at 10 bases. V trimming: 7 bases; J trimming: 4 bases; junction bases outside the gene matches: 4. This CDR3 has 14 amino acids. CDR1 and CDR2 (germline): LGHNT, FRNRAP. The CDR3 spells CASARQGANQPQHF. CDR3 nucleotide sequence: TGTGCTAGTGCCCGACAGGGGGCAAATCAGCCCCAGCATTTT.

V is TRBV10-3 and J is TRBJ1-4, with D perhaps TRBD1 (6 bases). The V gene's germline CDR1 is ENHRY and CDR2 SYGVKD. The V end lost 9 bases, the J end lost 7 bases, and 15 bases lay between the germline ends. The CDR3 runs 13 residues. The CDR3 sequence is CAIGGQRSEKLFF. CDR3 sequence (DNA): TGTGCCATTGGGGGGCAGAGGAGTGAAAAACTGTTTTTT.

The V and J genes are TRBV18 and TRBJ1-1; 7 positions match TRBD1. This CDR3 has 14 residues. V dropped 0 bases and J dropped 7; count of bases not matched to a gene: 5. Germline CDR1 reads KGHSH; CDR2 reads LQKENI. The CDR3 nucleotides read TGTGCCAGCTCACCACCGGGAGGGGGCAATGAAGCTTTCTTT. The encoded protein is CASSPPGGGNEAFF. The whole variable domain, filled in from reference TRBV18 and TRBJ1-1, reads NAGVMQNPRHLVRRRGQEARLRCSPMKGHSHVYWYRQLPEEGLKFMVYLQKENIIDESGMPKERFSAEFPKEGPSILRIQQVVRGDSAAYFCASSPPGGGNEAFFGQGTRLTVV.

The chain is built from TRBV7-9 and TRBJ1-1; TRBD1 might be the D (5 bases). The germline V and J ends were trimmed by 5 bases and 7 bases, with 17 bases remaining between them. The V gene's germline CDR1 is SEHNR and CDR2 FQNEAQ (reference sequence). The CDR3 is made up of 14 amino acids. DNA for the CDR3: TGTGCCAGCAGCCCACATAGGTGGGGCATTGAAGCTTTCTTT. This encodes CASSPHRWGIEAFF.

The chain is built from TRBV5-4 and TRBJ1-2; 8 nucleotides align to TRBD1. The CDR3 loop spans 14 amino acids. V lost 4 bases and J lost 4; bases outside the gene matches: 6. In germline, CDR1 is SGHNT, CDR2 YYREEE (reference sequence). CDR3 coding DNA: TGTGCCAGCAGCGGAGGGACAGGCCGCTATGGCTACACCTTC. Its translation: CASSGGTGRYGYTF.

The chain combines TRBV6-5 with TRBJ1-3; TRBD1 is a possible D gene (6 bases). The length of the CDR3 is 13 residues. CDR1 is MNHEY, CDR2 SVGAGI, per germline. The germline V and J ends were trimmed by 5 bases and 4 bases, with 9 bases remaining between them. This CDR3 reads CASSRTAGNTIYF. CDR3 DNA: TGTGCCAGCAGTCGGACAGCCGGAAACACCATATATTTT.

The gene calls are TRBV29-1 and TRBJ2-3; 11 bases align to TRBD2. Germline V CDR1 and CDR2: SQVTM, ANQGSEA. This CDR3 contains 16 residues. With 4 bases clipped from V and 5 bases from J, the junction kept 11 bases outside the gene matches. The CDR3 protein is CSVASSGLAELDTQYF. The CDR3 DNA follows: TGCAGCGTTGCTTCCTCGGGACTAGCGGAATTAGATACGCAGTATTTT.

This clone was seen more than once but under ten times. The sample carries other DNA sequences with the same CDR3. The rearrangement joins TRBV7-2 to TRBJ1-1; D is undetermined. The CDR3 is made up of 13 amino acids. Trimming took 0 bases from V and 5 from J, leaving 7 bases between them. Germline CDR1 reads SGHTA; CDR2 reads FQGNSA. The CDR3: CASSLAQNTEAFF. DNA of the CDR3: TGTGCCAGCAGCTTAGCGCAAAATACTGAAGCTTTCTTT.

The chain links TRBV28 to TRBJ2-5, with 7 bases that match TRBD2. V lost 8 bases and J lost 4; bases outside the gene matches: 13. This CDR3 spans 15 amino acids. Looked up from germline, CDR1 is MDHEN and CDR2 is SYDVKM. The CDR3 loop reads CASLTPAGAGETQYF. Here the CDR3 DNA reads TGTGCCAGCCTAACTCCGGCGGGAGCCGGAGAGACCCAGTACTTC.

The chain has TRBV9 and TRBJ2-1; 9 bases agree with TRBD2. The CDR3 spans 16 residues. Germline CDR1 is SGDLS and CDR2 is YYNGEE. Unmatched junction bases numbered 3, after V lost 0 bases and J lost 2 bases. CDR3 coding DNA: TGTGCCAGCAGCGTAGCTTCTAGCGGGGCCTACAATGAGCAGTTCTTC. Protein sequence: CASSVASSGAYNEQFF.

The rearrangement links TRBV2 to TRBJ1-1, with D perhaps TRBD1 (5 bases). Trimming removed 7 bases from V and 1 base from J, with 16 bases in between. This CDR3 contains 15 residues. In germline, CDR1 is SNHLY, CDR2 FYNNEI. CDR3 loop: CASNLNNGGNTEAFF. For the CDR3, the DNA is TGTGCCAGCAACCTTAATAACGGGGGGAACACTGAAGCTTTCTTT.

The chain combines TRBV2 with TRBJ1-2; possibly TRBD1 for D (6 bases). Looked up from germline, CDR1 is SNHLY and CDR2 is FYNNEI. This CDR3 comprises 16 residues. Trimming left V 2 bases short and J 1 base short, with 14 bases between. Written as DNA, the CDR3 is TGTGCCAGCAGTGAAAAGGGGGGCGTGGTTAACTATGGCTACACCTTC. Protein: CASSEKGGVVNYGYTF.

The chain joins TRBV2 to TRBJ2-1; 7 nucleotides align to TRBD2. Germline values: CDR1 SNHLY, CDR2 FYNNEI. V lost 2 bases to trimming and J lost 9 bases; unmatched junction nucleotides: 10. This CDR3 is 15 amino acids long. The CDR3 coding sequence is TGTGCCAGCAGTGAAAACATGGGAGGGTTTAGTGAGCAGTTCTTC. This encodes CASSENMGGFSEQFF.

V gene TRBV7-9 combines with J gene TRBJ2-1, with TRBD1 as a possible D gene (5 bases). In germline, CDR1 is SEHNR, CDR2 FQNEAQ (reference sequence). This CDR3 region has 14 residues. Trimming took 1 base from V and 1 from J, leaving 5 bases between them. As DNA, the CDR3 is TGTGCCAGCAGCTTAGGACAGTCCTACAATGAGCAGTTCTTC. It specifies CASSLGQSYNEQFF.

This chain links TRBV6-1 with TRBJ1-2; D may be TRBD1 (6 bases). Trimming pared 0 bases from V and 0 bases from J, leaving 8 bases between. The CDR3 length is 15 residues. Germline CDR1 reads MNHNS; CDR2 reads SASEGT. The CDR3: CASSEAGGPNYGYTF. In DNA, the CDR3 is TGTGCCAGCAGTGAAGCCGGGGGCCCTAACTATGGCTACACCTTC.

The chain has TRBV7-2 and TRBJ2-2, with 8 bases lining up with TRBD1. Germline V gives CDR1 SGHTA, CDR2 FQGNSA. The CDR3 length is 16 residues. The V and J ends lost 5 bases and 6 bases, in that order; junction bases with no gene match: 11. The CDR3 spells CASSLDRGGEPGELFF. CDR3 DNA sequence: TGTGCCAGCAGCCTCGACAGGGGCGGGGAACCCGGGGAGCTGTTTTTT.

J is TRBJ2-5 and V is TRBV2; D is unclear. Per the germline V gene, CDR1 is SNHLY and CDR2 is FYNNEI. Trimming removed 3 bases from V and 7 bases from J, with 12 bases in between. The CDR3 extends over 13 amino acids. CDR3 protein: CASSEDGDGTQYF. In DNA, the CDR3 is TGTGCCAGCAGTGAGGACGGAGATGGGACCCAGTACTTC.

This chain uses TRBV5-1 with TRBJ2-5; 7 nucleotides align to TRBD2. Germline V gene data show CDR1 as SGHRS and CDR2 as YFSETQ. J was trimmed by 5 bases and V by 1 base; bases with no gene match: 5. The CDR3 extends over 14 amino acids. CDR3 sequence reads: CASSLSEGGETQYF. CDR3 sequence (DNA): TGCGCCAGCAGCTTGAGTGAGGGAGGGGAGACCCAGTACTTC.